This TCR beta chain is from a study of blood T cell repertoires in COVID-19. Overall study: The United States, Italy and Spain supplied acute and convalescent COVID-19 samples. T cells, B-cell-depleted T cells, or PBMCs provided the cDNA or gDNA that served as material.

In the source study's methods: Amplified reference gene primers provided the basis for estimating nucleated cell counts. The table came from immunoSEQ multiplex PCR; TCRdb's copy has only in-frame clones and leaves some out. V, J and clone size derive from that table, while D and trimming were established from the DNA sequence. Of around 50,000 clones detected, 86% appear once; the ten largest clones hold more than 15%. In germline, CDR1 is SGDLS, CDR2 YYNGEE. Trimming removed 4 bases at V and 5 bases at J, with 15 bases between. This CDR3 is 14 amino acids long. The receptor was derived from a man aged 55 to 70 with active or convalescent COVID-19. Material: peripheral blood. The V and J genes are TRBV9 and TRBJ1-1; D may be TRBD1 (5 bases). The CDR3 spells CASSPGHPRTEAFF. The CDR3, as DNA: TGTGCCAGCAGCCCCGGACACCCTCGGACTGAAGCTTTCTTT.